A single sample is the source of the 10 T cell receptor beta chains below, sequenced in a study of T-cell reconstitution after alpha-beta-depleted transplantation in children (dated by TCRdb to the mid-2010s). Libraries were built with PCR. Sequenced using an Illumina HiSeq 2500. TCR library preparation used molecular barcoding, with unique molecular identifiers applied to normalize quantification of the TCRbeta repertoire. Through fastp at Q25 and MiXCR, TCRdb rebuilt clones from the public reads, retaining in-frame beta chains. One record per CDR3 amino acid sequence lists the most common genes and DNA. The sample table holds 530,000 or so distinct CDR3 sequences, of which over 20% were seen once. The ten most abundant clones make up 36% of the sample. In light of the paper, this sample's treatment or condition label describes: allogeneic hematopoietic cell transplantation with graft depleted of TCRalphabeta T cells and CD19 B cells.

The material was PBMCs, obtained before TCRalphabeta/CD19-depleted stem cell transplant. The receptor source for this set is a boy less than two years old with Wiskott-Aldrich syndrome, due to receive a stem cell transplant.

This clonotype has more than one count but fewer than ten. V and J are TRBV3-1 and TRBJ2-7; tentatively, D is TRBD1 (6 bases). The V gene lost 3 bases and the J gene lost 6 bases, with 9 bases spanning the gap. The CDR3 consists of 12 residues. The germline CDR1 and CDR2 sequences are LGHDT and YNNKEL (reference sequence). CDR3 amino acids: CASSQTGPEQYF. CDR3 nucleotides: TGTGCCAGCAGCCAGACAGGCCCCGAGCAGTACTTC.

The chain is built from TRBV5-1 and TRBJ2-3; tentatively, D is TRBD2 (5 bases). The CDR3 spans 20 residues. Germline V gives CDR1 SGHRS, CDR2 YFSETQ. Trimming removed 4 bases at V and 5 bases at J, with 32 bases between. This chain's CDR3 is CASSRPLYKPSSTHRDTQYF. CDR3 DNA: TGCGCCAGCAGCCGCCCCCTATACAAGCCTAGCTCCACGCATCGAGATACGCAGTATTTT.

There are a few counts of this clonotype. This rearrangement joins TRBV6-1 to TRBJ2-1, with 13 bases lining up with TRBD2. J gave up 4 bases and V 10 bases, and 7 bases lay outside the gene matches. This CDR3 has 15 residues. The V gene's germline CDR1 is MNHNS and CDR2 SASEGT. CDR3 in amino acids: CAIPGLAGFYNEQFF. In DNA form, the CDR3 reads TGTGCCATCCCGGGACTAGCGGGATTTTACAATGAGCAGTTCTTC.

This clonotype has just a few counts. The rearrangement joins TRBV16 to TRBJ2-1, with D possibly being TRBD1 (5 bases). The germline gives CDR1 KGHSY, CDR2 FQNENV. CDR3 length: 15 amino acids. Trimming removed 0 bases at V and 8 bases at J, with 14 bases between. CDR3 DNA: TGTGCCAGCAGCCAATCGGCGCAGGGCGGCTATGAGCAGTTCTTC. Its translation is CASSQSAQGGYEQFF.

This clonotype was observed once. Written as DNA, the CDR3 is TGTGCCAGCAGCTTAGATCGGAGAATCGGGGAGCTGTTTTTT. The encoded protein is CASSLDRRIGELFF. This rearrangement joins TRBV11-2 to TRBJ2-2; D unresolved. Germline CDR1 and CDR2: SGHAT and FQNNGV. V dropped 0 bases and J dropped 7 bases, with 9 bases sitting between them. The CDR3 covers 14 residues. The entire variable domain, with the rest obtained from reference TRBV11-2 and TRBJ2-2, is as follows: EAGVAQSPRYKIIEKRQSVAFWCNPISGHATLYWYQQILGQGPKLLIQFQNNGVVDDSQLPKDRFSAERLKGVDSTLKIQPAKLEDSAVYLCASSLDRRIGELFFGEGSRLTVL.

This chain joins TRBV2 and TRBJ2-2; 8 positions match TRBD1. CDR3 length equals 16 residues. Germline-derived CDR1 and CDR2 are SNHLY and FYNNEI. The junction had 10 bases not matched to a gene; V was cut back by 6 bases and J by 4 bases. The CDR3 loop is CASSVDRGLFTGELFF. The DNA of the CDR3 is TGTGCCAGCAGCGTCGACAGGGGCCTTTTCACCGGGGAGCTGTTTTTT.

This clonotype has more than one count but fewer than ten. The chain joins TRBV6-1 to TRBJ1-2, with TRBD1 as a possible D gene (5 bases). This CDR3 has 15 amino acids. Trimming cost V 5 bases and J 5 bases, with 18 bases left between them. In germline, CDR1 is MNHNS, CDR2 SASEGT. This CDR3 reads CASSPSGTDPYGYTF. The CDR3, as DNA: TGTGCCAGCAGTCCTTCCGGGACGGACCCATATGGCTACACCTTC.

V is TRBV5-1 and J is TRBJ2-6, with 8 bases aligning to TRBD1. The CDR3 is 18 residues long. V lost 6 bases to trimming and J lost 3 bases; unmatched junction nucleotides: 14. Per the germline V gene, CDR1 is SGHRS and CDR2 is YFSETQ. DNA for the CDR3: TGCGCCAGCACCAGAGAACCGGGACAGGTCCATGGGGCCAACGTCCTGACTTTC. Protein sequence: CASTREPGQVHGANVLTF.

This clonotype came up a few times. The chain couples TRBV5-1 to TRBJ2-7, with D possibly matching TRBD2 (6 bases). Germline assignment: CDR1 SGHRS and CDR2 YFSETQ. Trimming cost V 0 bases and J 5 bases, with 15 bases left between them. This CDR3 has 15 amino acids. The CDR3 DNA is TGCGCCAGCAGCTTGGTGGTGACTAGTCGCGACGAGCAGTACTTC. Its protein product is CASSLVVTSRDEQYF. Complete variable domain (other parts from reference TRBV5-1 and TRBJ2-7): KAGVTQTPRYLIKTRGQQVTLSCSPISGHRSVSWYQQTPGQGLQFLFEYFSETQRNKGNFPGRFSGRQFSNSRSEMNVSTLELGDSALYLCASSLVVTSRDEQYFGPGTRLTVT.

V and J are TRBV28 and TRBJ2-3; a possible D gene is TRBD1 (9 bases). CDR3 size: 18 residues. Trimming stripped 8 bases from V and 2 bases from J, with 26 bases between. Germline V gives CDR1 MDHEN, CDR2 SYDVKM. The CDR3: CASEGQGFTSGNTDTQYF. CDR3 DNA: TGTGCCAGCGAGGGACAGGGATTTACTAGCGGAAACACAGATACGCAGTATTTT.